These 11 T cell receptor beta chains originate from one sample sequenced in a study of blood T cell repertoires in COVID-19. Sequenced by immunoSEQ multiplex PCR; TCRdb stores in-frame clones only, minus some. The table lists around 370,000 clones, about 89% of them singletons, with around 6% in the top ten. Sequenced material: peripheral blood. These TCRs come from a woman aged 50 to 65 with COVID-19, enrolled during active disease.

The V call is TRBV27, the J call TRBJ2-3; 7 positions match TRBD2. Germline-derived CDR1 and CDR2 are MNHEY and SMNVEV (reference sequence). The CDR3 totals 16 residues. The J segment lost 3 bases and the V segment lost 2 bases, leaving 8 bases of the junction unmatched. The CDR3 sequence is CASSLRGGLGTDTQYF. The CDR3, as DNA: TGTGCCAGCAGTTTAAGGGGAGGGCTAGGGACAGATACGCAGTATTTT.

V is TRBV21-1 and J is TRBJ2-7; the D call TRBD1 from the table was never checked on the DNA. TRBV21-1 counts as a pseudogene. The CDR3 has 17 residues. CDR3: CASSKLGRQTSSYEQYF. Here the CDR3 DNA reads TGTGCCAGCAGCAAACTTGGCAGACAGACCAGCTCCTACGAGCAGTACTTC.

J is TRBJ2-1 and V is TRBV11-3; 9 positions match TRBD1. Trimming at V came to 5 bases and at J to 5 bases, leaving 10 bases not matched to a gene. Germline V gene sequence: CDR1 SGHNT, CDR2 YENEEA. The CDR3 has 16 residues. The CDR3 sequence: CASSPRSGQGNNEQFF. CDR3 nucleotides: TGTGCCAGCAGCCCGAGATCGGGACAGGGTAACAATGAGCAGTTCTTC.

V usage is TRBV30 and J usage is TRBJ2-1, with TRBD1 matching over 7 bases. This CDR3 is built from 14 residues. Germline V gene sequence: CDR1 GTSNPN, CDR2 SVGIG (reference sequence). The J segment lost 2 bases and the V segment lost 3 bases, leaving 4 bases of the junction unmatched. CDR3 sequence (DNA): TGTGCCTGGAGCCCCGGACAGGCCTACAATGAGCAGTTCTTC. It codes for CAWSPGQAYNEQFF.

The chain is built from TRBV7-9 and TRBJ2-7; 8 bases are shared with TRBD1. Germline CDR1 is SEHNR and CDR2 is FQNEAQ (reference sequence). With V trimmed by 4 bases and J by 5 bases, 13 bases remained unmatched. The CDR3 runs 16 residues. The CDR3 DNA reads as TGTGCCAGCAGCTCCGTCGGGCAGGGGGCGCAAAACGAGCAGTACTTC. This codes for CASSSVGQGAQNEQYF.

The chain recombines TRBV10-1 with TRBJ1-1; no clear D. The germline V gene has CDR1 WNHNN and CDR2 SYGVQD (reference sequence). V was shortened by 3 bases and J by 1 base, with 6 bases between the two germline ends. The CDR3 consists of 13 residues. The CDR3, as DNA: TGCGCCAGCAGTGATACGGGGAACACTGAAGCTTTCTTT. Translating gives CASSDTGNTEAFF.

The chain joins TRBV7-9 to TRBJ1-6, with 9 bases aligning to TRBD1. The germline V gene encodes CDR1 SEHNR and CDR2 FQNEAQ (reference sequence). The CDR3 extends over 16 amino acids. After removal of 1 base from V and 6 bases from J, the junction contained 4 bases not matched to a gene. CDR3 sequence reads: CASSLVLTGGNSPLHF. Written as DNA, the CDR3 is TGTGCCAGCAGCTTAGTTCTGACAGGGGGTAATTCACCCCTCCACTTT.

The rearrangement joins TRBV27 to TRBJ2-3, with 11 bases identical to TRBD2. The CDR3 sequence is 15 residues long. V trimming: 6 bases; J trimming: 4 bases; junction bases outside the gene matches: 6. Per the germline V gene, CDR1 is MNHEY and CDR2 is SMNVEV (reference sequence). DNA for the CDR3: TGTGCCAGCAGGAATAGCGGGAGGGTACCAGATACGCAGTATTTT. This encodes CASRNSGRVPDTQYF.

This clone was observed a single time. One end of the junction does not line up with germline, which may come from a read error. The chain carries TRBV11-2 and TRBJ2-7; 10 bases fit TRBD2. CDR1 and CDR2 (germline): SGHAT, FQNNGV. The CDR3 has 14 residues. CDR3 loop: CASRLAGGSYEQYF. CDR3 DNA sequence: TGTGCCAGCAGGTTAGCGGGAGGCTCCTACGAGCAGTACTTC. Using reference TRBV11-2 and TRBJ2-7 for the parts outside the CDR3, the full variable domain is EAGVAQSPRYKIIEKRQSVAFWCNPISGHATLYWYQQILGQGPKLLIQFQNNGVVDDSQLPKDRFSAERLKGVDSTLKIQPAKLEDSAVYLCASRLAGGSYEQYFGPGTRLTVT.

The chain links TRBV18 to TRBJ2-7; tentatively, D is TRBD1 (6 bases). Germline V CDR1 and CDR2: KGHSH, LQKENI. The V gene lost 1 base and the J gene lost 5 bases, with 12 bases spanning the gap. CDR3 length: 14 amino acids. CDR3 DNA sequence: TGTGCCAGCTCACCACTTAACAGGGTCCACGAGCAGTACTTC. Amino acid sequence: CASSPLNRVHEQYF.

The CDR3 nucleotides read TGTGCCAGTAGTATTATGGCAGATAATGGCTACACCTTC. This gives the protein CASSIMADNGYTF. The rearrangement uses TRBV19 and TRBJ1-2; D is uncertain. V dropped 3 bases and J dropped 6 bases, with 11 bases sitting between them. This CDR3 spans 13 amino acids. Per germline, CDR1 LNHDA and CDR2 SQIVND (reference sequence).